What follows are 11 T cell receptor beta chains derived from one specimen sequenced in a study of blood T cell dynamics during melanoma immunotherapy. As for time point: week 3, after first cycle of checkpoint inhibitor. Some clones are missing from TCRdb's copy, which holds only in-frame ones; the method was immunoSEQ multiplex PCR. Altogether about 12,000 clones are present, over 75% being singletons, with the ten largest covering less than 5%. The sample consisted of blood, taken from a patient treated with checkpoint blockade. These receptors were obtained from a human donor with melanoma.

The V and J genes are TRBV5-5 and TRBJ1-2; TRBD1 is a possible D gene (6 bases). Germline V gene data show CDR1 as SGHKS and CDR2 as YYEKEE (reference sequence). The CDR3 is made up of 14 amino acids. V was pared by 4 bases and J by 4 bases, with 14 bases between. CDR3 sequence reads: CASSPEGVGYGYTF. The CDR3 coding sequence is TGTGCCAGCAGCCCAGAGGGGGTGGGCTATGGCTACACCTTC.

This chain joins TRBV27 and TRBJ1-2; 7 positions agree with TRBD1. Germline CDR1 is MNHEY and CDR2 is SMNVEV (reference sequence). There are 13 residues in the CDR3. Unmatched junction bases numbered 0, after V lost 3 bases and J lost 2 bases. The CDR3 nucleotides read TGTGCCAGCAGTTTGACAGGGAACTATGGCTACACCTTC. Its protein product is CASSLTGNYGYTF.

CDR3 nucleotides: TGTGCCAGCAGCTCCCTCATAAAGCGGGGGGGAGCTAGGGAGCTGTTTTTT. Protein: CASSSLIKRGGARELFF. The chain links TRBV21-1 to TRBJ2-2; the table calls TRBD2, which could not be checked here. TRBV21-1 is deemed a pseudogene. CDR3 size: 17 residues.

This chain connects TRBV7-8 to TRBJ2-6; TRBD1 matches 10 bases. Germline V gene lookup returns CDR1 SGHVS and CDR2 FQNEAQ. The CDR3 is 17 amino acids. V was clipped by 5 bases and J by 0 bases; unmatched bases: 4. CDR3 nucleotide sequence: TGTGCCAGCAGCCAGGGGACAGGGGCCTCTGGGGCCAACGTCCTGACTTTC. Translation gives CASSQGTGASGANVLTF.

This clone was seen once. This chain uses TRBV5-8 with TRBJ1-1; D is possibly TRBD1 (5 bases). Germline-derived CDR1 and CDR2 are SGHTS and YDEGEE. The CDR3 contains 13 residues. V lost 4 bases to trimming and J lost 1 base, with 8 bases between them. CDR3 in DNA: TGTGCCAGCAGCCACGGGGCGAACACTGAAGCTTTCTTT. Amino acids: CASSHGANTEAFF.

The V gene is TRBV14, the J gene TRBJ2-1; TRBD1 matches 10 bases. The germline gives CDR1 SGHDN, CDR2 FVKESK. The CDR3 is 15 residues long. Trimming at V came to 2 bases and at J to 5 bases, leaving 3 bases not matched to a gene. The CDR3 nucleotides read TGTGCCAGCAGCCAACGACAGGGGGCGCACAATGAGCAGTTCTTC. Translation gives CASSQRQGAHNEQFF.

The rearrangement uses TRBV7-9 and TRBJ2-7; TRBD1 aligns across 7 bases. The germline CDR1 and CDR2 sequences are SEHNR and FQNEAQ (reference sequence). The CDR3 extends over 11 amino acids. V lost 6 bases and J lost 11; bases outside the gene matches: 7. CDR3 nucleotides: TGTGCCAGCAGTCAATCCGGGACAGAGTACTTC. It yields the protein CASSQSGTEYF.

The CDR3 DNA sequence: TGTGCCAGCAGCTTACGGTCCCGGGCTCCGAACACCGGGGAGCTGTTTTTT. Its translation: CASSLRSRAPNTGELFF. The J gene is TRBJ2-2, the V gene TRBV7-6, with D unclear. The V end was cut by 2 bases, the J end by 0 bases, with 13 bases between. Germline V lookup: CDR1 SGHVS, CDR2 FNYEAQ. The CDR3 length is 17 residues.

J is TRBJ2-2 and V is TRBV5-1, with 8 positions matching TRBD1. CDR3 size: 16 residues. J was trimmed by 3 bases and V by 4 bases; bases with no gene match: 8. CDR1 and CDR2 from the germline V gene are SGHRS and YFSETQ. CDR3 sequence reads: CASSQGQGIDTGELFF. The CDR3 DNA reads as TGCGCCAGCAGCCAAGGACAGGGTATCGACACCGGGGAGCTGTTTTTT. The whole variable domain, remainder taken from reference TRBV5-1 and TRBJ2-2, is KAGVTQTPRYLIKTRGQQVTLSCSPISGHRSVSWYQQTPGQGLQFLFEYFSETQRNKGNFPGRFSGRQFSNSRSEMNVSTLELGDSALYLCASSQGQGIDTGELFFGEGSRLTVL.

V is TRBV5-8 and J is TRBJ2-3, with TRBD1 identical over 11 bases. Germline trimming cut 4 bases from V and 5 bases from J; bases unmatched to any gene: 3. Germline V CDR1 and CDR2: SGHTS, YDEGEE. The CDR3 length is 14 residues. The CDR3 reads CASSVDRGQDTQYF. In nucleotides, the CDR3 is TGTGCCAGCAGCGTGGACAGGGGGCAAGATACGCAGTATTTT.

The chain couples TRBV27 to TRBJ1-6; D unresolved. V was trimmed by 1 base and J by 8 bases, leaving 6 bases between them. In germline, CDR1 is MNHEY, CDR2 SMNVEV (reference sequence). CDR3 size: 13 residues. CDR3 sequence: CASSLYLDSPLHF. For the CDR3, the DNA is TGTGCCAGCAGTTTATATCTCGATTCACCCCTCCACTTT.